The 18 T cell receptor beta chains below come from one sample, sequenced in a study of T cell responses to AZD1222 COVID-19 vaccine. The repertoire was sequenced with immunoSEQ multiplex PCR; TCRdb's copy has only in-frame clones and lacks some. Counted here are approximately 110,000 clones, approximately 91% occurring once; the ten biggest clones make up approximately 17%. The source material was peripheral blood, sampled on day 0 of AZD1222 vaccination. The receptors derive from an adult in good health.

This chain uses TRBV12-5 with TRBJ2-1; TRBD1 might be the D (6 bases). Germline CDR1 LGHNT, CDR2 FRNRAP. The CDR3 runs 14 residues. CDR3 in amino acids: CVPEGEHFENEQFF. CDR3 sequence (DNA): TGTGTTCCCGAGGGGGAACATTTCGAGAATGAGCAGTTCTTC.

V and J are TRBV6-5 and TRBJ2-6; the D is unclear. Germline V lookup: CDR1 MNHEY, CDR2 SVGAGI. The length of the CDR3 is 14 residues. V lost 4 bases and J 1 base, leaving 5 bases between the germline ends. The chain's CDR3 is CASSFGSGANVLTF. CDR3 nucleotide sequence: TGTGCCAGCAGTTTTGGGTCTGGGGCCAACGTCCTGACTTTC.

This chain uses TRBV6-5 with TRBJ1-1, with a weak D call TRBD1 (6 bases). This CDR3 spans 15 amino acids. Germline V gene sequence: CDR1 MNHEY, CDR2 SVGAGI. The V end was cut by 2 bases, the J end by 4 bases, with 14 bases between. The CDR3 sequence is CASSYNYRVPTEAFF. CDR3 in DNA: TGTGCCAGCAGTTACAATTACAGGGTACCCACTGAAGCTTTCTTT.

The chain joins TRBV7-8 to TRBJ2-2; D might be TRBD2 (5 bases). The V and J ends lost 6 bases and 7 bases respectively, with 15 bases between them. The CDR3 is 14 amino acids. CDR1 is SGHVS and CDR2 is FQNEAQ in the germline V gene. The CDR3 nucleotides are TGTGCCAGCAGAGCCGGGATCTGGAGCGGGGAGCTGTTTTTT. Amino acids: CASRAGIWSGELFF.

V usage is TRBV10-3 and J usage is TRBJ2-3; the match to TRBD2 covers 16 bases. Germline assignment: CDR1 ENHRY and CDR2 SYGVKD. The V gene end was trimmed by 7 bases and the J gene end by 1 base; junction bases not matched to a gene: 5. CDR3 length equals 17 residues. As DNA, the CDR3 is TGTGCCATCAAGGGGACTAGCGGGGGGGCTGGCACAGATACGCAGTATTTT. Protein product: CAIKGTSGGAGTDTQYF.

The CDR3 loop is CASSFPSGREETQYF. The DNA of the CDR3 is TGCGCCAGCAGCTTCCCTAGCGGGAGGGAAGAGACCCAGTACTTC. The chain employs TRBV5-1 and TRBJ2-5; TRBD2 matches 12 bases. The V and J ends lost 2 bases and 3 bases, in that order; junction bases with no gene match: 2. From germline, CDR1 is SGHRS and CDR2 YFSETQ. CDR3 size: 15 residues.

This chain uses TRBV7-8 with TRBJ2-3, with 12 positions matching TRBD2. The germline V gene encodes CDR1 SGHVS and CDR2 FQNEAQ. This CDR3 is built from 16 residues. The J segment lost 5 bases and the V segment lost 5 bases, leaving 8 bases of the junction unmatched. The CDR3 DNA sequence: TGTGCCAGCAGCCACCGGACTAGCGGGGCGGGAGATACGCAGTATTTT. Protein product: CASSHRTSGAGDTQYF.

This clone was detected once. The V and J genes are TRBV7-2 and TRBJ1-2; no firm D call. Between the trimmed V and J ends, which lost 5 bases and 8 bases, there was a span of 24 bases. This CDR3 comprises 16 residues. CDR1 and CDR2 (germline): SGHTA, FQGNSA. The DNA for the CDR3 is TGTGCCAGCAGCCCCGTAACTCCATGGAGTCCGGGAGGCTACACCTTC. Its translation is CASSPVTPWSPGGYTF.

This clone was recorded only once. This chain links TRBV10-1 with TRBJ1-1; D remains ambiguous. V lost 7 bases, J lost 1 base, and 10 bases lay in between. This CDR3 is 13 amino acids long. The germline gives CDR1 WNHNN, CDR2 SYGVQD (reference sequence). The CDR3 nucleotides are TGCGCCAGCAATCCGACTGAGAACACTGAAGCTTTCTTT. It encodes CASNPTENTEAFF.

DNA of the CDR3: TGCAGCATCTCAGGGGGGTCAGATACGCAGTATTTT. Protein: CSISGGSDTQYF. This chain joins TRBV29-1 and TRBJ2-3; D is possibly TRBD1 (7 bases). Trimming removed 8 bases from V and 4 bases from J, with 13 bases in between. Germline-derived CDR1 and CDR2 are SQVTM and ANQGSEA. The CDR3 runs to 12 residues.

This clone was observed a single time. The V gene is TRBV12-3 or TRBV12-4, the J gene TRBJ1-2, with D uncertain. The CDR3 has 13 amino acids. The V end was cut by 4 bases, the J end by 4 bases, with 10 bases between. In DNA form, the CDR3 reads TGTGCCAGCAGTTCTCTCGGCCGCTATGGCTACACCTTC. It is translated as CASSSLGRYGYTF.

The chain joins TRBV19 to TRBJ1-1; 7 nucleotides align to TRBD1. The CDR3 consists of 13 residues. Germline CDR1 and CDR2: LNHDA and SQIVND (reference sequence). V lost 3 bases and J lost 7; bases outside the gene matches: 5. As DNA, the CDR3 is TGTGCCAGTAGTATCCAGGGGGTGGATGAAGCTTTCTTT. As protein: CASSIQGVDEAFF. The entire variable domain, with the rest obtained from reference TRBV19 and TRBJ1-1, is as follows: DGGITQSPKYLFRKEGQNVTLSCEQNLNHDAMYWYRQDPGQGLRLIYYSQIVNDFQKGDIAEGYSVSREKKESFPLTVTSAQKNPTAFYLCASSIQGVDEAFFGQGTRLTVV.

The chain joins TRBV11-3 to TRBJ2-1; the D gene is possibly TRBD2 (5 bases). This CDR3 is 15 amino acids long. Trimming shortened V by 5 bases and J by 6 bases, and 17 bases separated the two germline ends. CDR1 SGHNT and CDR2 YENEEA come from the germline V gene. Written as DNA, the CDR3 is TGTGCCAGCAGCCCCCCGGGCCGAGGGAGCAATGAGCAGTTCTTC. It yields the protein CASSPPGRGSNEQFF.

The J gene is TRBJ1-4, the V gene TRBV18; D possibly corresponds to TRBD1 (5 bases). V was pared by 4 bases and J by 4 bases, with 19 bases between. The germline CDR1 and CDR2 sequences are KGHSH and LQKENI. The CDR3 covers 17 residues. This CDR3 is CASSLDVAGRLNEKLFF. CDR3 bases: TGTGCCAGCTCACTCGATGTTGCAGGGCGACTTAATGAAAAACTGTTTTTT.

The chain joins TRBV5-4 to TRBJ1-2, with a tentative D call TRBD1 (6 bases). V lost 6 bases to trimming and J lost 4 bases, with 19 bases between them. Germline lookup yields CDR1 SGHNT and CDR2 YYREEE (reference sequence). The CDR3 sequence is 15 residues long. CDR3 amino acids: CASNTWGATFYGYTF. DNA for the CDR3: TGTGCCAGCAACACGTGGGGGGCAACGTTCTATGGCTACACCTTC.

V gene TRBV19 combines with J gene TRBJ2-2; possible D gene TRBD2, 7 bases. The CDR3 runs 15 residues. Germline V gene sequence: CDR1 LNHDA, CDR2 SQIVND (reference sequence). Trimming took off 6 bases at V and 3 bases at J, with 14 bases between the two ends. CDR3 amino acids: CASRPGGHHTGELFF. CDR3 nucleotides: TGTGCCAGTAGACCGGGGGGACATCACACCGGGGAGCTGTTTTTT.

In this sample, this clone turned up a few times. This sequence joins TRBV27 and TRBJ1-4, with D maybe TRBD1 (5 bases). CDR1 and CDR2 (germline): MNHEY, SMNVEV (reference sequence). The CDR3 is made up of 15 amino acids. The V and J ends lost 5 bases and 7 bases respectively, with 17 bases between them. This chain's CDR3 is CASSRFGGGREKLFF. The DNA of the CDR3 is TGTGCCAGCAGTCGCTTCGGGGGAGGGCGTGAAAAACTGTTTTTT. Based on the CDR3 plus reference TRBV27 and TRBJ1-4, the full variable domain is EAQVTQNPRYLITVTGKKLTVTCSQNMNHEYMSWYRQDPGLGLRQIYYSMNVEVTDKGDVPEGYKVSRKEKRNFPLILESPSPNQTSLYFCASSRFGGGREKLFFGSGTQLSVL.

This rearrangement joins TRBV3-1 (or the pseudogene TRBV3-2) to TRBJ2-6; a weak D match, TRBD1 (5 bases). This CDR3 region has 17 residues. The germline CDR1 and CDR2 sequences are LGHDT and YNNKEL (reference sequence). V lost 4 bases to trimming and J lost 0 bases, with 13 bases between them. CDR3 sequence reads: CASSLAAGSSGANVLTF. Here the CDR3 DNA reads TGTGCCAGCAGCCTCGCGGCAGGGTCCTCTGGGGCCAACGTCCTGACTTTC.